One and the same sample provided the 10 T cell receptor beta chains below, sequenced in a study of cytomegalovirus exposure and HLA in healthy donors (dated by TCRdb to about 2017). The method was the immunoSEQ multiplex PCR assay. The multiplex PCR relied on a mix of 60 forward primers for TCR Vbeta segments and 13 reverse primers for TCR Jbeta segments. The table was pulled from immuneACCESS by TCRdb, which kept in-frame rearrangements only. Such tables lose some clones; where checked, under half of the loss comes from unresolved V genes, and the rest has no known cause. The table kept for this sample lists 140,000 to 150,000 clones. The ten largest clonotypes hold about 0.96% of the sample. Material: PBMCs. The receptors were sampled from a male donor in good health and CMV-seronegative.

The V gene is TRBV19, the J gene TRBJ1-5, with D tentatively TRBD1 (6 bases). Per the germline V gene, CDR1 is LNHDA and CDR2 is SQIVND (reference sequence). CDR3 length: 16 amino acids. With 6 bases removed from V and 2 bases from J, the gap between germline ends came to 17 bases. Here the CDR3 reads CASRTGDGLGNQPQHF. The DNA of the CDR3 is TGTGCCAGTAGGACAGGTGACGGTTTAGGCAATCAGCCCCAGCATTTT.

The rearrangement uses TRBV19 and TRBJ1-2, with a tentative D call TRBD1 (6 bases). The CDR3 covers 14 residues. The germline V and J ends were trimmed by 5 bases and 4 bases, with 14 bases remaining between them. Per the germline V gene, CDR1 is LNHDA and CDR2 is SQIVND (reference sequence). Here the CDR3 reads CASSDTTGTYGYTF. CDR3 in DNA: TGTGCCAGTAGTGATACGACAGGCACCTATGGCTACACCTTC.

V is TRBV7-9 and J is TRBJ2-1; D gene uncertain. V was clipped by 5 bases and J by 8 bases, with 13 bases between them. Germline CDR1 SEHNR, CDR2 FQNEAQ (reference sequence). The CDR3 is 13 residues long. The CDR3 here is CASSAIWRDEQFF. CDR3 nucleotide sequence: TGTGCCAGCAGCGCCATCTGGAGAGATGAGCAGTTCTTC.

This chain connects TRBV27 to TRBJ1-1; the D is unclear. Trimming cost V 2 bases and J 7 bases, with 14 bases left between them. Germline V CDR1 and CDR2: MNHEY, SMNVEV (reference sequence). The CDR3 has 14 residues. The CDR3 DNA follows: TGTGCCAGCAGTTTAACAGTCCGGAGCGGTGAAGCTTTCTTT. This sequence encodes CASSLTVRSGEAFF.

The genes are TRBV7-9 and TRBJ1-1, with D uncertain. Looked up from germline, CDR1 is SEHNR and CDR2 is FQNEAQ (reference sequence). CDR3 length equals 16 residues. V was cut by 1 base and J by 0 bases, with 12 bases left in between. CDR3 protein: CASSLDRVKMNTEAFF. In DNA, the CDR3 is TGTGCCAGCAGCTTAGACCGGGTAAAGATGAACACTGAAGCTTTCTTT.

The gene calls are TRBV28 and TRBJ2-3; D perhaps matches TRBD2 (5 bases). Germline loops: CDR1 MDHEN, CDR2 SYDVKM. V lost 6 bases and J 0 bases, leaving 10 bases between the germline ends. The CDR3 has 14 amino acids. CDR3: CASSSSGSTDTQYF. The CDR3 nucleotides read TGTGCCAGCAGCTCGTCGGGGAGCACAGATACGCAGTATTTT.

J is TRBJ2-2 and V is TRBV5-1; 11 bases match TRBD2. V lost 2 bases, J lost 4 bases, and 4 bases stayed unmatched. The germline CDR1 and CDR2 sequences are SGHRS and YFSETQ. The CDR3 is 16 amino acids. The CDR3 is CASSFGTSGGTGELFF. As DNA, the CDR3 is TGCGCCAGCAGCTTTGGGACTAGCGGCGGCACCGGGGAGCTGTTTTTT.

This rearrangement joins TRBV6-5 to TRBJ2-2; 10 bases are shared with TRBD1. Germline V gives CDR1 MNHEY, CDR2 SVGAGI. The CDR3 spans 15 residues. The V segment lost 6 bases and the J segment 1 base; nucleotides outside the gene matches: 2. The CDR3 protein is CASRWDRGNTGELFF. Written as DNA, the CDR3 is TGTGCCAGCAGATGGGACAGGGGGAACACCGGGGAGCTGTTTTTT.

The chain carries TRBV13 and TRBJ2-1; the D is unclear. CDR3 size: 13 residues. Germline CDR1 is PRHDT and CDR2 is FYEKMQ (reference sequence). V lost 4 bases to trimming and J lost 6 bases, with 10 bases between them. CDR3 sequence (DNA): TGTGCCAGCAGCTCAGGCCAGTCCAATGAGCAGTTCTTC. Translated: CASSSGQSNEQFF.

The rearrangement links TRBV5-1 to TRBJ2-7, with 8 bases fitting TRBD1. Unmatched junction bases numbered 6, after V lost 4 bases and J lost 3 bases. Per the germline V gene, CDR1 is SGHRS and CDR2 is YFSETQ. The CDR3 has 14 amino acids. The DNA of the CDR3 is TGCGCCAGCAGCAGTCGGACAGGGATCTACGAGCAGTACTTC. This encodes CASSSRTGIYEQYF.